These 30 T cell receptor beta chains came from one sample sequenced in a study of cytomegalovirus exposure and HLA in healthy donors. PCR involved 60 Vbeta and 13 Jbeta primers. Produced via immunoSEQ multiplex PCR; TCRdb's table is partial and in-frame only. The sample holds over 55,000 clones, approximately 92% seen once. Input material: PBMCs. These receptors all come from a woman aged 25 to 39 in good health and CMV-seropositive.

The rearrangement links TRBV4-1 to TRBJ1-2; D possibly corresponds to TRBD1 (5 bases). CDR1 is MGHRA and CDR2 is YSYEKL in the germline V gene. V lost 6 bases and J 0 bases, leaving 14 bases between the germline ends. The CDR3 has 15 residues. The CDR3 nucleotides read TGCGCCAGCAGAGGAGGGGCAGGGACTAACTATGGCTACACCTTC. Translation: CASRGGAGTNYGYTF.

This clone has just a few counts. This chain links TRBV15 with TRBJ2-3, with 7 positions matching TRBD2. Germline CDR1 is LNHNV and CDR2 is YYDKDF (reference sequence). The trim removed 1 base at V and 2 bases at J, leaving 6 bases unmatched. This CDR3 is built from 16 residues. CDR3 residues: CATSRGFERDTDTQYF. CDR3 coding DNA: TGTGCCACCAGCAGAGGCTTCGAGCGGGACACAGATACGCAGTATTTT. Using reference TRBV15 and TRBJ2-3 for the parts outside the CDR3, the full variable domain is DAMVIQNPRYQVTQFGKPVTLSCSQTLNHNVMYWYQQKSSQAPKLLFHYYDKDFNNEADTPDNFQSRRPNTSFCFLDIRSPGLGDTAMYLCATSRGFERDTDTQYFGPGTRLTVL.

The V call is TRBV6-5, the J call TRBJ1-1, with 7 bases lining up with TRBD1. V was clipped by 6 bases and J by 3 bases; unmatched bases: 10. The CDR3 contains 15 residues. CDR1 is MNHEY and CDR2 is SVGAGI in the germline V gene. CDR3 sequence (DNA): TGTGCCAGCAGGGTTGACAGGGATGGGTACACTGAAGCTTTCTTT. This gives the protein CASRVDRDGYTEAFF.

The rearrangement uses TRBV5-4 and TRBJ2-1; 7 nucleotides line up with TRBD2. CDR1 is SGHNT, CDR2 YYREEE, per germline (reference sequence). Losses at the gene ends were 0 bases for V and 3 bases for J; bases not matched to a gene: 9. CDR3 length: 17 residues. CDR3 DNA: TGTGCCAGCAGCTTGGTTGGGCGGGGGTACTTCTACAATGAGCAGTTCTTC. This codes for CASSLVGRGYFYNEQFF.

In DNA form, the CDR3 reads TGTGCCAGCAGCTCCCAGGGGTTCGGGAACACTGAAGCTTTCTTT. Its protein is CASSSQGFGNTEAFF. The chain recombines TRBV5-5 with TRBJ1-1, with TRBD1 as a possible D gene (6 bases). The CDR3 contains 15 residues. The germline V gene encodes CDR1 SGHKS and CDR2 YYEKEE (reference sequence). With 3 bases removed from V and 1 base from J, the gap between germline ends came to 13 bases.

The chain is built from TRBV20-1 and TRBJ2-1; unclear D gene. The germline V gene encodes CDR1 DFQATT and CDR2 SNEGSKA (reference sequence). The CDR3 totals 11 residues. Trimming pared 6 bases from V and 10 bases from J, leaving 13 bases between. In DNA, the CDR3 is TGCAGTGCCAAAAGACTTGGGGAGCAGTTCTTC. Protein sequence: CSAKRLGEQFF.

J is TRBJ2-5 and V is TRBV7-9; D possibly corresponds to TRBD2 (5 bases). CDR1 is SEHNR and CDR2 is FQNEAQ in the germline V gene (reference sequence). This CDR3 comprises 14 residues. V was clipped by 2 bases and J by 1 base, with 8 bases between them. CDR3 residues: CASSLISVQETQYF. The CDR3 nucleotides are TGTGCCAGCAGCTTAATTAGCGTCCAAGAGACCCAGTACTTC. The variable domain in full, with the rest retrieved from reference TRBV7-9 and TRBJ2-5, is DTGVSQNPRHKITKRGQNVTFRCDPISEHNRLYWYRQTLGQGPEFLTYFQNEAQLEKSRLLSDRFSAERPKGSFSTLEIQRTEQGDSAMYLCASSLISVQETQYFGPGTRLLVL.

The chain combines TRBV5-5 with TRBJ1-1; 9 nucleotides match TRBD1. The CDR3 runs 17 residues. With V trimmed by 4 bases and J by 3 bases, 13 bases remained unmatched. CDR1 is SGHKS, CDR2 YYEKEE, per germline (reference sequence). CDR3 sequence: CASSPRAGQGGYTEAFF. The CDR3 nucleotides read TGTGCCAGCAGCCCCCGGGCGGGACAGGGAGGTTACACTGAAGCTTTCTTT.

The gene calls are TRBV10-2 and TRBJ2-7; the match to TRBD2 covers 12 bases. The CDR3 is made up of 15 amino acids. V dropped 2 bases and J dropped 5; count of bases not matched to a gene: 4. The germline CDR1 and CDR2 sequences are WSHSY and SAAADI. The CDR3 sequence is CASSEPLAGGDEQYF. The DNA of the CDR3 is TGCGCCAGCAGTGAGCCCCTAGCGGGAGGGGACGAGCAGTACTTC.

The chain joins TRBV6-5 to TRBJ2-3, with 8 positions matching TRBD2. CDR1 is MNHEY, CDR2 SVGAGI, per germline. This CDR3 is built from 12 residues. V shed 6 bases, J shed 9 bases, and the junction held 5 bases outside the gene matches. The CDR3 reads CASSTIAGTQYF. The CDR3 DNA is TGTGCCAGCAGCACCATAGCGGGAACGCAGTATTTT.

CDR3 coding DNA: TGTGCCAGCAGCTTTGGAAGCGGGGACTACGAGCAGTACTTC. Protein: CASSFGSGDYEQYF. The V gene is TRBV5-4, the J gene TRBJ2-5, with 7 nucleotides matching TRBD2. The J call is uncertain, as TRBJ2-7 better fits the DNA end. The CDR3 is made up of 14 amino acids. Germline V gene sequence: CDR1 SGHNT, CDR2 YYREEE (reference sequence).

This clone was found a few times. The chain carries TRBV5-1 and TRBJ2-1; D gene unclear. The length of the CDR3 is 12 residues. Germline CDR1 reads SGHRS; CDR2 reads YFSETQ. V lost 5 bases and J lost 3, with 6 bases in between. This CDR3 is CASSFHYNEQFF. The CDR3 nucleotides are TGCGCCAGCAGTTTCCACTACAATGAGCAGTTCTTC.

Here the CDR3 reads CASSRRGGESFADTQYF. Here the CDR3 DNA reads TGTGCCAGCAGTCGTAGAGGGGGGGAGTCCTTTGCAGATACGCAGTATTTT. The genes are TRBV2 and TRBJ2-3, with TRBD2 as a possible D gene (7 bases). V was trimmed by 5 bases and J by 4 bases, leaving 22 bases between them. Germline CDR1 reads SNHLY; CDR2 reads FYNNEI. The CDR3 contains 17 residues.

The gene calls are TRBV9 and TRBJ1-1; 7 bases map to TRBD1. This CDR3 has 15 residues. Germline V CDR1 and CDR2: SGDLS, YYNGEE. J lost 1 base, V lost 4 bases, and 7 bases had no gene match. The CDR3 loop is CASSRRTGRNTEAFF. The CDR3 DNA is TGTGCCAGCAGCCGACGGACAGGCCGGAACACTGAAGCTTTCTTT.

V gene TRBV7-9 combines with J gene TRBJ2-7, with D unresolved. Germline assignment: CDR1 SEHNR and CDR2 FQNEAQ (reference sequence). V gave up 4 bases and J gave up 0 bases, with 16 bases separating them. The CDR3 runs to 16 residues. As DNA, the CDR3 is TGTGCCAGCAGCTCATTCGACCTACGGAGCTCCTACGAGCAGTACTTC. This translates into CASSSFDLRSSYEQYF.

The chain carries TRBV5-1 and TRBJ2-1; 11 nucleotides align to TRBD2. CDR3 size: 17 residues. Germline values: CDR1 SGHRS, CDR2 YFSETQ. The junction had 13 bases not matched to a gene; V was cut back by 2 bases and J by 9 bases. CDR3 protein: CASSFTPSGRTVSEQFF. The CDR3 DNA is TGCGCCAGCAGCTTCACCCCTAGCGGGAGGACGGTGAGTGAGCAGTTCTTC.

This rearrangement joins TRBV6-5 to TRBJ1-2, with D perhaps TRBD1 (6 bases). The CDR3 has 15 amino acids. The V end was cut by 5 bases, the J end by 4 bases, with 17 bases between. The V gene's germline CDR1 is MNHEY and CDR2 SVGAGI. CDR3 residues: CASSRSGTPLYGYTF. The CDR3 DNA follows: TGTGCCAGCAGTCGCTCGGGGACACCGCTCTATGGCTACACCTTC.

The chain has TRBV4-2 and TRBJ2-1; the match to TRBD2 covers 10 bases. The J segment lost 5 bases and the V segment lost 5 bases, leaving 6 bases of the junction unmatched. CDR1 and CDR2 (germline): LGHNA, YNFKEQ. The CDR3 has 15 amino acids. The CDR3 sequence: CASSSTSGVDNEQFF. The CDR3 DNA reads as TGTGCCAGCAGCAGTACTAGCGGGGTAGACAATGAGCAGTTCTTC.

The gene calls are TRBV30 and TRBJ2-2; D remains ambiguous. CDR3 length: 16 residues. Per the germline V gene, CDR1 is GTSNPN and CDR2 is SVGIG (reference sequence). The germline V and J ends were trimmed by 4 bases and 4 bases, with 19 bases remaining between them. The CDR3 DNA sequence: TGTGCCTGGACACCCCTTACTCCTTCCCGCACCGGGGAGCTGTTTTTT. Protein product: CAWTPLTPSRTGELFF.

The rearrangement links TRBV6-5 to TRBJ1-2, with D possibly TRBD1 on 5 matching bases. The V and J ends lost 8 bases and 8 bases respectively, with 9 bases between them. The germline CDR1 and CDR2 sequences are MNHEY and SVGAGI. This CDR3 contains 10 residues. Written as DNA, the CDR3 is TGTGCCAGCTGGGAGGGGGGCTACACCTTC. Its protein is CASWEGGYTF.

This clone was seen a few times. V gene TRBV5-1 combines with J gene TRBJ2-1; 9 nucleotides align to TRBD2. The J segment lost 0 bases and the V segment lost 1 base, leaving 5 bases of the junction unmatched. CDR1 and CDR2 from the germline V gene are SGHRS and YFSETQ. The CDR3 has 17 amino acids. CDR3 coding DNA: TGCGCCAGCAGCTTGTTGCTAGCGGGAAGCTCCTACAATGAGCAGTTCTTC. Translated, it gives CASSLLLAGSSYNEQFF.

The chain recombines TRBV30 with TRBJ2-1; 7 bases fit TRBD2. CDR1 GTSNPN and CDR2 SVGIG come from the germline V gene (reference sequence). This CDR3 region has 12 residues. The trim removed 0 bases at V and 15 bases at J, leaving 8 bases unmatched. The CDR3 here is CAWSVPREDPFF. CDR3 DNA sequence: TGTGCCTGGAGTGTACCCCGGGAGGATCCGTTCTTC. Using reference TRBV30 and TRBJ2-1 for the parts outside the CDR3, the full variable domain is SQTIHQWPATLVQPVGSPLSLECTVEGTSNPNLYWYRQAAGRGLQLLFYSVGIGQISSEVPQNLSASRPQDRQFILSSKKLLLSDSGFYLCAWSVPREDPFFGPGTRLTVL.

The chain employs TRBV15 and TRBJ2-1; possibly TRBD1 for D (6 bases). Trimming took 1 base from V and 4 from J, leaving 11 bases between them. Germline-derived CDR1 and CDR2 are LNHNV and YYDKDF (reference sequence). CDR3 length: 15 residues. The CDR3 DNA is TGTGCCACCAGCAGAGGCACAGGGACATACAATGAGCAGTTCTTC. It translates to CATSRGTGTYNEQFF.

The gene calls are TRBV4-2 and TRBJ2-3; D uncertain. V gave up 0 bases and J gave up 7 bases, with 5 bases separating them. The V gene's germline CDR1 is LGHNA and CDR2 YNFKEQ. This CDR3 region has 12 residues. CDR3 in amino acids: CASSQDENTQYF. CDR3 DNA: TGTGCCAGCAGCCAAGATGAGAATACGCAGTATTTT.

This clone was detected once. The V call is TRBV27, the J call TRBJ2-1, with TRBD2 matching 13 bases. CDR3 length: 15 residues. Trimming removed 6 bases from V and 8 bases from J; junction bases left unmatched: 7. CDR1 and CDR2 (germline): MNHEY, SMNVEV (reference sequence). The CDR3 is CASSLLAGGPYEQFF. Here the CDR3 DNA reads TGTGCCAGCAGCTTACTAGCGGGAGGGCCCTATGAGCAGTTCTTC.

V gene TRBV10-1 combines with J gene TRBJ1-5, with D uncertain. V was clipped by 7 bases and J by 7 bases, with 5 bases between them. CDR3 size: 10 residues. Germline V gives CDR1 WNHNN, CDR2 SYGVQD (reference sequence). The CDR3 protein is CASNRQPQHF. In nucleotides, the CDR3 is TGCGCCAGCAACCGGCAGCCCCAGCATTTT.

Remarks on this clone: The junction departs from the called germline gene at one end, perhaps through a read error. V and J are TRBV7-9 and TRBJ2-5; TRBD2 matches at 10 bases. This CDR3 spans 15 amino acids. Per the germline V gene, CDR1 is SEHNR and CDR2 is FQNEAQ (reference sequence). The CDR3 reads CASSLAGEKQETQYF. CDR3 DNA: TGTGCCAGCAGCCTAGCGGGAGAAAAGCAAGAGACCCAGTACTTC.

This chain joins TRBV27 and TRBJ2-7, with TRBD2 matching over 11 bases. The CDR3 loop spans 16 amino acids. The V gene's germline CDR1 is MNHEY and CDR2 SMNVEV (reference sequence). V shed 5 bases, J shed 3 bases, and the junction held 9 bases outside the gene matches. DNA for the CDR3: TGTGCCAGCAGTAAAGTCTTCGGGACTAGCGGCTACGAGCAGTACTTC. Translating it yields CASSKVFGTSGYEQYF.

The V gene is TRBV2, the J gene TRBJ2-2; 7 bases align to TRBD2. Losses at the gene ends were 5 bases for V and 8 bases for J; bases not matched to a gene: 11. CDR3 length: 15 amino acids. CDR1 is SNHLY and CDR2 is FYNNEI in the germline V gene. This CDR3 is CASSQLARISGELFF. CDR3 nucleotide sequence: TGTGCCAGCAGTCAACTAGCGAGGATATCGGGGGAGCTGTTTTTT.

This clone was observed a single time. This sequence joins TRBV4-1 and TRBJ1-1; 9 bases map to TRBD1. Unmatched junction bases numbered 17, after V lost 3 bases and J lost 0 bases. CDR1 is MGHRA and CDR2 is YSYEKL in the germline V gene. CDR3 size: 20 residues. CDR3 in DNA: TGCGCCAGCAGCCATCGCTTAAAGGGGGGACAGGGACCCATGAACACTGAAGCTTTCTTT. This codes for CASSHRLKGGQGPMNTEAFF.